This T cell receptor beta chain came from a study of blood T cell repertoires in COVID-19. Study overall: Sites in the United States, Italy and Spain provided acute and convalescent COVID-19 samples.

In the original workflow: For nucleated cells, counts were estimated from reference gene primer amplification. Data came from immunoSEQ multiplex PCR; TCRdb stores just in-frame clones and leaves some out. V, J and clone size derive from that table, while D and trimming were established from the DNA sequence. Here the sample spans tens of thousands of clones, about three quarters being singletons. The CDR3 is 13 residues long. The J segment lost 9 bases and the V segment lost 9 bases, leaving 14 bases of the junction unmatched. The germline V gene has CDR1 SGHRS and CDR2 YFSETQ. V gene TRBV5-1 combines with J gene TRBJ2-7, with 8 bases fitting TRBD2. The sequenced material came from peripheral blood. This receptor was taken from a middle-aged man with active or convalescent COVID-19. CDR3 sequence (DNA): TGCGCCACCTCAGCCTACGGGGGGGACGGGCAGTACTTC. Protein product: CATSAYGGDGQYF.